The 16 T cell receptor beta chains below come from one sample, sequenced in a study of cytomegalovirus exposure and HLA in healthy donors. A multiplex PCR was run with 60 Vbeta primers and 13 Jbeta primers. Measured with immunoSEQ multiplex PCR; TCRdb has only the in-frame clones, and not every one. The sample shows 60,000 to 80,000 clones, almost 80% of them seen only once. What was sequenced was PBMCs. The origin of the receptors is a girl aged 10-17 years in good health and CMV-seropositive.

The rearrangement uses TRBV6-6 and TRBJ2-1, with 9 bases that match TRBD2. The CDR3 covers 13 residues. Trimming removed 6 bases from V and 6 bases from J; junction bases left unmatched: 3. The germline V gene encodes CDR1 MNHNY and CDR2 SVGAGI (reference sequence). CDR3 loop: CASRGTSPNEQFF. CDR3 bases: TGTGCCAGCAGGGGGACTAGCCCCAATGAGCAGTTCTTC.

This rearrangement joins TRBV4-1 to TRBJ2-7; TRBD2 might be the D (6 bases). CDR3 length: 13 amino acids. Germline V gene data show CDR1 as MGHRA and CDR2 as YSYEKL. V was pared by 1 base and J by 4 bases, with 8 bases between. CDR3 in DNA: TGCGCCAGCAGCCAAGGGAGGGAGTACGAGCAGTACTTC. Protein product: CASSQGREYEQYF.

There are a few counts of this clone. V usage is TRBV27 and J usage is TRBJ2-7; a possible D gene is TRBD2 (5 bases). Trimming removed 6 bases at V and 3 bases at J, with 18 bases between. CDR1 and CDR2 (germline): MNHEY, SMNVEV (reference sequence). The length of the CDR3 is 15 residues. CDR3 sequence: CASRSPSWGVYEQYF. CDR3 coding DNA: TGTGCCAGCAGGTCTCCAAGTTGGGGAGTCTACGAGCAGTACTTC.

This clone showed up just a few times. This chain connects TRBV5-1 to TRBJ1-4; TRBD1 might be the D (5 bases). V was trimmed by 2 bases and J by 8 bases, leaving 10 bases between them. Looked up from germline, CDR1 is SGHRS and CDR2 is YFSETQ. This CDR3 is built from 13 residues. The CDR3 coding sequence is TGCGCCAGCAGCTTCGGACAAGGGGAAAAACTGTTTTTT. Protein sequence: CASSFGQGEKLFF.

The J gene is TRBJ1-2, the V gene TRBV7-2, with 8 positions matching TRBD1. V dropped 1 base and J dropped 6; count of bases not matched to a gene: 7. The CDR3 extends over 15 amino acids. In germline, CDR1 is SGHTA, CDR2 FQGNSA. The CDR3 sequence: CASSLGPDRGDGYTF. CDR3 bases: TGTGCCAGCAGCTTAGGGCCCGACAGGGGCGATGGCTACACCTTC.

This clone was seen a handful of times. The V gene is TRBV10-2, the J gene TRBJ1-3, with D unclear. The germline V and J ends were trimmed by 6 bases and 6 bases, with 21 bases remaining between them. This CDR3 is built from 16 residues. Per the germline V gene, CDR1 is WSHSY and CDR2 is SAAADI. CDR3: CASSNEKAIWANTIYF. As DNA, the CDR3 is TGCGCCAGCAGCAACGAAAAGGCGATTTGGGCAAACACCATATATTTT.

This chain uses TRBV18 with TRBJ1-6; no clear D gene. V was clipped by 3 bases and J by 0 bases, with 12 bases between them. There are 17 residues in the CDR3. CDR1 is KGHSH and CDR2 is LQKENI in the germline V gene. CDR3 in amino acids: CASSPQATSSYNSPLHF. CDR3 coding DNA: TGTGCCAGCTCACCCCAGGCTACGAGCTCCTATAATTCACCCCTCCACTTT.

This clone was observed a few times. The chain recombines TRBV2 with TRBJ1-5; the D gene is possibly TRBD1 (5 bases). The length of the CDR3 is 15 residues. Germline loops: CDR1 SNHLY, CDR2 FYNNEI. Trimming cost V 4 bases and J 5 bases, with 15 bases left between them. The CDR3 sequence: CASSGGRGGDQPQHF. In DNA form, the CDR3 reads TGTGCCAGCAGTGGGGGTAGGGGTGGCGATCAGCCCCAGCATTTT.

The chain links TRBV4-1 to TRBJ1-2, with a possible D match to TRBD1 (5 bases). Germline V gene data show CDR1 as MGHRA and CDR2 as YSYEKL. V lost 3 bases, J lost 4 bases, and 21 bases lay in between. This CDR3 is built from 17 residues. Written as DNA, the CDR3 is TGCGCCAGCAGCCAGACACTCCCTAAGGGGCAAGGCTATGGCTACACCTTC. Residues: CASSQTLPKGQGYGYTF.

The chain joins TRBV5-1 to TRBJ1-2; 12 bases match TRBD1. V trimming: 4 bases; J trimming: 7 bases; junction bases outside the gene matches: 14. CDR1 is SGHRS, CDR2 YFSETQ, per germline. The CDR3 loop spans 17 amino acids. The CDR3 DNA sequence: TGCGCCAGCAGCCGTACTACCCCGGGACAGGGGGCAGGTGGCTACACCTTC. This sequence encodes CASSRTTPGQGAGGYTF.

This clone was found a few times. This chain uses TRBV4-1 with TRBJ2-1; weak D call: TRBD1 (6 bases). The length of the CDR3 is 15 residues. Per the germline V gene, CDR1 is MGHRA and CDR2 is YSYEKL. Between the trimmed V and J ends, which lost 4 bases and 0 bases, there was a span of 10 bases. The CDR3 sequence: CASSLTGSSYNEQFF. In DNA, the CDR3 is TGCGCCAGCAGCCTAACAGGGAGCTCCTACAATGAGCAGTTCTTC.

The chain links TRBV9 to TRBJ2-5, with 8 bases lining up with TRBD2. CDR1 and CDR2 (germline): SGDLS, YYNGEE. There are 15 residues in the CDR3. The trim removed 4 bases at V and 5 bases at J, leaving 10 bases unmatched. This chain's CDR3 is CASSPIAGRDETQYF. DNA for the CDR3: TGTGCCAGCAGCCCTATAGCGGGACGGGACGAGACCCAGTACTTC. Full variable domain (rest looked up from reference TRBV9 and TRBJ2-5): DSGVTQTPKHLITATGQRVTLRCSPRSGDLSVYWYQQSLDQGLQFLIQYYNGEERAKGNILERFSAQQFPDLHSELNLSSLELGDSALYFCASSPIAGRDETQYFGPGTRLLVL.

This clone appeared a few times. The genes are TRBV6-5 and TRBJ2-7; 7 bases match TRBD1. The CDR3 consists of 15 residues. V was clipped by 8 bases and J by 3 bases; unmatched bases: 13. Germline V lookup: CDR1 MNHEY, CDR2 SVGAGI. This CDR3 reads CASGLGQGVHYEQYF. CDR3 coding DNA: TGTGCCAGCGGGTTAGGGCAGGGGGTACACTACGAGCAGTACTTC.

The genes are TRBV7-9 and TRBJ1-1; D remains unclear. V lost 7 bases to trimming and J lost 0 bases, with 15 bases between them. This CDR3 region has 15 residues. Germline CDR1 is SEHNR and CDR2 is FQNEAQ (reference sequence). The DNA of the CDR3 is TGTGCCAGCATCCGAAGTGAGGTTTTGAACACTGAAGCTTTCTTT. It yields the protein CASIRSEVLNTEAFF.

This clone was observed a single time. The chain recombines TRBV5-1 with TRBJ1-2; possible D gene TRBD1, 6 bases. This CDR3 is built from 14 residues. Germline V gene sequence: CDR1 SGHRS, CDR2 YFSETQ. The V end lost 0 bases, the J end lost 7 bases, and 13 bases lay between the germline ends. CDR3 residues: CASSLEQGMGGYTF. The CDR3 nucleotides are TGCGCCAGCAGCTTGGAACAGGGAATGGGTGGCTACACCTTC. Full variable domain (remainder filled in from reference TRBV5-1 and TRBJ1-2): KAGVTQTPRYLIKTRGQQVTLSCSPISGHRSVSWYQQTPGQGLQFLFEYFSETQRNKGNFPGRFSGRQFSNSRSEMNVSTLELGDSALYLCASSLEQGMGGYTFGSGTRLTVV.

This clone has only one observation. V usage is TRBV7-2 and J usage is TRBJ2-1; TRBD1 agrees at 9 bases. Germline V CDR1 and CDR2: SGHTA, FQGNSA. This CDR3 has 17 amino acids. J was trimmed by 10 bases and V by 4 bases; bases with no gene match: 17. The chain's CDR3 is CASSSLGGGTGFEEQFF. CDR3 DNA: TGTGCCAGCAGCTCCTTAGGGGGTGGGACAGGGTTCGAGGAGCAGTTCTTC.